This is a list of T cell receptor beta chains from one sample in a study of cytomegalovirus exposure and HLA in healthy donors. Repertoires were generated with immunoSEQ multiplex PCR, while TCRdb's copy carries only in-frame clones and drops some. The data show roughly 150,000 clones, almost 75% seen once. Source material: PBMCs. Receptors were obtained from a woman aged 18-30 years in good health and CMV-seropositive. CDR3s include the opening cysteine and the closing phenylalanine or tryptophan. Each record gives: V gene, clone size, D gene, J gene, CDR3 DNA, CDR3 protein. D genes are given only for firm matches. Some rows have no size entry. The others give once, few or many, or a class for an expanded clone.

TRBV5-6	NA	TRBD2	TRBJ2-5	TGTGCCAGCAGCCCCTTACGAGTAGCGGGGGTCCAAGAGACCCAGTACTTC	CASSPLRVAGVQETQYF
TRBV5-1	NA	TRBD1	TRBJ2-3	TGCGCCAGCAGCCCTATTTTTCCTCAGGGGGGCACAGATACGCAGTATTTT	CASSPIFPQGGTDTQYF
TRBV4-3	NA	NA	TRBJ2-2	TGCGCCAGCAGCCAAAATGTTATTTCGAACACCGGGGAGCTGTTTTTT	CASSQNVISNTGELFF
TRBV7-8	NA	NA	TRBJ2-7	TGTGCCAGCAGCCTCCGGGTCCTCTACGAGCAGTACTTC	CASSLRVLYEQYF
TRBV5-1	NA	TRBD2	TRBJ2-5	TGCGCCAGCAGCTTGGGGCGGGGGGCGACCCAAGAGACCCAGTACTTC	CASSLGRGATQETQYF
TRBV7-9	NA	TRBD2	TRBJ2-3	TGTGCCAGCAGCCCCTCCCTAGCGGGCCTCACAGATACGCAGTATTTT	CASSPSLAGLTDTQYF
TRBV19	NA	NA	TRBJ2-2	TGTGCCAGTGCCCGCGCCGTGGGGGCCAACACCGGGGAGCTGTTTTTT	CASARAVGANTGELFF
TRBV29-1	NA	TRBD1	TRBJ1-2	TGCAGCGTTGAAGGGGACAGCTATGGCTACACCTTC	CSVEGDSYGYTF
TRBV28	few	NA	TRBJ2-1	TGTGCCAGTAACTCGGGGTATTACGTACGCAATGAGCAGTTCTTC	CASNSGYYVRNEQFF
TRBV5-5	NA	NA	TRBJ2-3	TGTGCCAGCAGCGGCCTCACAGATACGCAGTATTTT	CASSGLTDTQYF
TRBV7-9	NA	NA	TRBJ1-3	TGTGCCAGCAGCTTAGCAACAGTTAGAAACACCATATATTTT	CASSLATVRNTIYF
TRBV7-8	NA	NA	TRBJ2-7	TGTGCCAGCAGCTTAGCTCGAGGTCCCTCTGACGAGCAGTACTTC	CASSLARGPSDEQYF
TRBV7-3	once	NA	TRBJ2-1	TGTGCCAGCAGGAACCGAGAGGGCCCATACAATGAGCAGTTCTTC	CASRNREGPYNEQFF
TRBV25-1	once	TRBD1	TRBJ1-3	TGTGCCAGCAGTGAATCCAGGGACAGGGGGCAAGACACCATATATTTT	CASSESRDRGQDTIYF
TRBV7-9	NA	NA	TRBJ1-4	TGTGCCAGCAGCTTAGTGGAGGGGTTTAGTGAAAAACTGTTTTTT	CASSLVEGFSEKLFF
TRBV5-1	NA	TRBD1	TRBJ1-5	TGCGCCAGCAGCCTCAGGGGGATGGATCATCAGCCCCAGCATTTT	CASSLRGMDHQPQHF
TRBV7-6	NA	TRBD1	TRBJ1-2	TGTGCCAGCAGCTTCCTACAGGGGGATGGCTACACCTTC	CASSFLQGDGYTF
TRBV5-1	NA	NA	TRBJ1-4	TGCGCCAGCAGCTTGGCATCAGGAGGGACTAATGAAAAACTGTTTTTT	CASSLASGGTNEKLFF
TRBV12-5	NA	NA	TRBJ1-1	TGTGCTAGTGGTTTGGACCTAATGAACACTGAAGCTTTCTTT	CASGLDLMNTEAFF
TRBV10-3	NA	TRBD2	TRBJ2-3	TGTGCCATCAGGCCGCCGGGACTAGCGGGGGCCATTATTGGCACAGATACGCAGTATTTT	CAIRPPGLAGAIIGTDTQYF
TRBV7-9	NA	NA	TRBJ2-2	TGTTCCAGCAGCTTAGTTCGGAGCACCGGGGAGCTGTTTTTT	CSSSLVRSTGELFF
TRBV5-1	NA	TRBD1	TRBJ1-2	TGCGCCAGCAGCCAGGGGGACAGGGACTATGGCTACACCTTC	CASSQGDRDYGYTF
TRBV2	NA	TRBD2	TRBJ2-1	TGTGCCAGCAGTTTTCGACTAGCGGGGGGTACCCGAAATGAGCAGTTCTTC	CASSFRLAGGTRNEQFF
TRBV5-4	NA	NA	TRBJ2-7	TGTGCCAGCAGCTCACGGAGGGACGTCGCCTACGAGCAGTACTTC	CASSSRRDVAYEQYF
TRBV7-2	NA	NA	TRBJ2-1	TGTGCCAGCAGCTTAACGAGCGACCTCTCCTACAATGAGCAGTTCTTC	CASSLTSDLSYNEQFF
TRBV7-9	NA	NA	TRBJ1-1	TGTGCCAGCAGCCCCTGGTCAGGGGACACTGAAGCTTTCTTT	CASSPWSGDTEAFF
TRBV7-2	NA	NA	TRBJ2-7	TGTGCCAGCAGCTTAGCGAGGACAGCCTACGAGCAGTACTTC	CASSLARTAYEQYF
TRBV4-2	NA	TRBD2	TRBJ2-1	TGTGCCAGCAGCCCATATCCTAGCGGGGGTAACTACAATGAGCAGTTCTTC	CASSPYPSGGNYNEQFF
TRBV5-4	NA	TRBD2	TRBJ2-7	TGTGCCAGCAGCTTGGCAGTACTAGCGGGGGCCAACGAGCAGTACTTC	CASSLAVLAGANEQYF
TRBV27	NA	TRBD1	TRBJ2-3	TGTGCCAGCAGTTTAGTAGTAATGACAGGGGCCTCGACAGATACGCAGTATTTT	CASSLVVMTGASTDTQYF
TRBV4-2	NA	TRBD1	TRBJ2-7	TGTGCCAGCAGCCAAGATCCGCCGGGACAGGGACCCTACGAGCAGTACTTC	CASSQDPPGQGPYEQYF
TRBV29-1	NA	NA	TRBJ2-4	TGCAGCGTGTGGACAGTCATTTCCAAAAACATTCAGTACTTC	CSVWTVISKNIQYF
TRBV9	NA	TRBD1	TRBJ2-5	TGTGCCAGCAGCGCGGGGACAGGGGGAGAGACCCAGTACTTC	CASSAGTGGETQYF
TRBV7-8	NA	NA	TRBJ2-2	TGTGCCAGCAGCGGACGACAGGTGAACACCGGGGAGCTGTTTTTT	CASSGRQVNTGELFF
TRBV6-5	once	TRBD1	TRBJ1-6	TGTGCCAGCAGCATGACAGGGGTCTCACCCCTCCACTTT	CASSMTGVSPLHF
TRBV2	NA	TRBD1	TRBJ2-7	TGTGCCAGCCTTGGGACAGGGAGCGTCCACGAGCAGTACTTC	CASLGTGSVHEQYF